This TCR beta chain comes out of a study of blood T cell repertoires in COVID-19. The CDR3 spans 15 residues. Trimming took 4 bases from V and 8 from J; bases not matched to a gene: 7. The germline gives CDR1 SGHAT, CDR2 FQNNGV. Libraries were prepared by immunoSEQ multiplex PCR; TCRdb keeps only in-frame clonotypes and omits some of them. The sample lists 150,000 to 200,000 clones; roughly 80% were seen once. The table lists this clone with a few counts. This rearrangement joins TRBV11-2 to TRBJ2-1; 11 bases align to TRBD1. The origin of this receptor is a man in his fifties or sixties who had recovered from COVID-19. The sequenced material came from peripheral blood. CDR3 protein: CASSSRDRGIDEQFF. In nucleotides, the CDR3 is TGTGCCAGCAGCTCCCGGGACAGGGGGATCGATGAGCAGTTCTTC.